These T cell receptor beta chains were read from a single sample in a study of T cell responses to AZD1222 COVID-19 vaccine. Data came from immunoSEQ multiplex PCR; TCRdb stores just in-frame clones and leaves some out. The table shows tens of thousands of clones, with approximately 79% occurring only once. Specimen: peripheral blood, collected on day 0 of MenACWY control vaccination. Every receptor here comes from an adult in good health. Each CDR3 is given with its conserved first and last residue. The D gene is left open where the match is weak. Some rows mark clone size as missing; the rest say once, few, many or name a class of expanded clone.

len	j_gene	d_gene	v_gene	abundance	CDR3nt	CDR3aa
13	TRBJ1-2	-	TRBV14	-	TGTGCCAGCAGCCAAAGGACTTTGGGAGGCTACACCTTC	CASSQRTLGGYTF
14	TRBJ1-5	-	TRBV3-1/TRBV3-2	-	TGTGCCAGCAGCCTCGGGACTAGCAATCAGCCCCAGCATTTT	CASSLGTSNQPQHF
13	TRBJ1-1	-	TRBV19	-	TGTGCCAGTAGTACTGAGGGAACCACTGAAGCTTTCTTT	CASSTEGTTEAFF
14	TRBJ2-5	-	TRBV18	once	TGTGCCAGCTCGCGGGACAGCCCACAAGAGACCCAGTACTTC	CASSRDSPQETQYF
17	TRBJ1-5	TRBD1	TRBV27	-	TGTGCCAGCAGCCCCGGGACAGAACTGCGCTGGGATCAGCCCCAGCATTTT	CASSPGTELRWDQPQHF
14	TRBJ1-3	-	TRBV25-1	-	TGTGCCAGCAGTGAAGTCGGGGGAAGAAACACCATATATTTT	CASSEVGGRNTIYF
11	TRBJ2-7	-	TRBV28	-	TGTGCCAGCAGTTCTTCCTACGAGCAGTACTTC	CASSSSYEQYF
13	TRBJ1-2	-	TRBV30	-	TGTGCCTGGAGTCCAGGGAACTACTATGGCTACACCTTC	CAWSPGNYYGYTF
11	TRBJ2-7	-	TRBV27	-	TGTGCCAGCCTACATCCCTACGAGCAGTACTTC	CASLHPYEQYF
15	TRBJ2-2	-	TRBV9	-	TGTGCCAGCAGCGGGGGACACCTGAACACCGGGGAGCTGTTTTTT	CASSGGHLNTGELFF
15	TRBJ2-3	-	TRBV6-4	-	TGTGCCAGCAGCGAAGGGATATCTAGCACAGATACGCAGTATTTT	CASSEGISSTDTQYF
18	TRBJ2-2	TRBD2	TRBV5-4	-	TGTGCCAGCAGCTTGGAACTAGCGGGAGGGCCCGGCACCGGGGAGCTGTTTTTT	CASSLELAGGPGTGELFF
13	TRBJ1-2	-	TRBV19	-	TGTGCCAGTAGGGACCAACCTAACTATGGCTACACCTTC	CASRDQPNYGYTF
13	TRBJ1-1	-	TRBV19	-	TGTGCCAGTAGTACGGACAGTGACACTGAAGCTTTCTTT	CASSTDSDTEAFF
12	TRBJ1-1	-	TRBV5-4	-	TGTGCCAGCAGCTTTCGGGGTACTGAAGCTTTCTTT	CASSFRGTEAFF
14	TRBJ2-5	TRBD1	TRBV7-3	-	TGTGCCAGCAGCTTCCGGGACAGGGAAGAGACCCAGTACTTC	CASSFRDREETQYF
14	TRBJ1-3	-	TRBV5-1	-	TGCGCCAGCAGCCCAGGGAGCTCTGGAAACACCATATATTTT	CASSPGSSGNTIYF